This paragraph reports one T cell receptor beta chain. This sample stems from a study of blood T cell repertoires in COVID-19. Study-level information: The study drew acute and convalescent COVID-19 samples from the United States, Italy and Spain. Nucleic acid was either cDNA or gDNA, and it came from T cells, B-cell-depleted T cells, or PBMCs.

Original processing methods: Reference gene primer amplification gave nucleated cell count estimates. TCRdb's table, derived via immunoSEQ multiplex PCR, lists solely in-frame clones and lacks some. The V and J calls and clone size are taken from that table; D and trimming were inferred from the DNA. The sample shows 140,000 to 150,000 clones, under 85% of them seen only once. The germline CDR1 and CDR2 sequences are SQVTM and ANQGSEA. The CDR3 length is 13 residues. V shed 7 bases and J 3 bases; nucleotides not matched to a gene: 7. This receptor was obtained from a man aged 45-65 years with active or convalescent COVID-19. The chain links TRBV29-1 to TRBJ2-3; 7 bases align to TRBD2. The specimen was peripheral blood. The CDR3 spells CSEREGVTDTQYF. The CDR3 bases are TGCAGCGAGCGGGAAGGGGTGACAGATACGCAGTATTTT.